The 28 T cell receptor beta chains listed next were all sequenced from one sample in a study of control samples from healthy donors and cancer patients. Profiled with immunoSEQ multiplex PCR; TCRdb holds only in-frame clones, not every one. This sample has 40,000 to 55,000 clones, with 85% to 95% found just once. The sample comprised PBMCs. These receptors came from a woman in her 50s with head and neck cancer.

Here the CDR3 reads CASSLDPLTGDRTGELFF. The CDR3 coding sequence is TGTGCCAGCAGCTTAGACCCCTTGACAGGGGATCGCACCGGGGAGCTGTTTTTT. The chain couples TRBV7-6 to TRBJ2-2, with 8 bases that match TRBD1. Trimming took 1 base from V and 4 from J; bases not matched to a gene: 11. The CDR3 is 18 amino acids. The germline CDR1 and CDR2 sequences are SGHVS and FNYEAQ.

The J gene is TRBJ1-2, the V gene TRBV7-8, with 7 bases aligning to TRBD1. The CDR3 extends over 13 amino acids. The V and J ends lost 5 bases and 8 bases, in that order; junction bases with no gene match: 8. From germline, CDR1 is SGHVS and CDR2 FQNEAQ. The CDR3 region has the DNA TGTGCCAGCAGCCTTGGACAGGCAAAAGGCTACACCTTC. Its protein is CASSLGQAKGYTF.

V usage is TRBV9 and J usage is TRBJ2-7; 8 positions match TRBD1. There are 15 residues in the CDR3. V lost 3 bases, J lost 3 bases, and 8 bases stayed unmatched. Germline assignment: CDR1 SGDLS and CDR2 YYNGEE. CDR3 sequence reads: CASSAGTGSFYEQYF. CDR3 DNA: TGTGCCAGCAGCGCCGGGACAGGATCTTTCTACGAGCAGTACTTC.

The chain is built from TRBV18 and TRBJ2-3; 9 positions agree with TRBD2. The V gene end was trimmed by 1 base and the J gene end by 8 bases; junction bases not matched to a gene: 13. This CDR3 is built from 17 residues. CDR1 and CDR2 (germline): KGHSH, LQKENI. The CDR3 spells CASSPHRVAGAQATQYF. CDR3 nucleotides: TGTGCCAGCTCACCACATAGGGTAGCGGGGGCCCAGGCTACGCAGTATTTT.

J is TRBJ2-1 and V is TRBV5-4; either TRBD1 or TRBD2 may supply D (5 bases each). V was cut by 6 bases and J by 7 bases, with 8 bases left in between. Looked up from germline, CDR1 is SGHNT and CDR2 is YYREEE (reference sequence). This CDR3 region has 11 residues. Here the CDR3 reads CASKWGNEQFF. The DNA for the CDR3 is TGTGCCAGCAAATGGGGGAATGAGCAGTTCTTC.

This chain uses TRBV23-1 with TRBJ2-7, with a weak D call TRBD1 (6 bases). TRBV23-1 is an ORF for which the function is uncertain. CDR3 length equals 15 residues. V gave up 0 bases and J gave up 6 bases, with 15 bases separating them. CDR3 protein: CASSQSPNRECEQYF. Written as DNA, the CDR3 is TGCGCCAGCAGTCAATCGCCAAACAGGGAGTGCGAGCAGTACTTC.

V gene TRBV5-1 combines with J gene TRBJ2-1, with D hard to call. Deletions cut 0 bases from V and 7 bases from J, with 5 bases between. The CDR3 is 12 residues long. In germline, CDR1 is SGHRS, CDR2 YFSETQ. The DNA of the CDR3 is TGCGCCAGCAGCTTGGAAGGTAATGAGCAGTTCTTC. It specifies CASSLEGNEQFF.

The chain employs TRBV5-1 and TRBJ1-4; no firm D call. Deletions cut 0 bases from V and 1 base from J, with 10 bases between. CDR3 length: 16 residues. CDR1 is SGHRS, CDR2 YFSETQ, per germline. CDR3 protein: CASSLGFKGTNEKLFF. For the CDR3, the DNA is TGCGCCAGCAGCTTGGGATTTAAGGGAACTAATGAAAAACTGTTTTTT. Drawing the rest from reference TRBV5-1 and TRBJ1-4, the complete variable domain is KAGVTQTPRYLIKTRGQQVTLSCSPISGHRSVSWYQQTPGQGLQFLFEYFSETQRNKGNFPGRFSGRQFSNSRSEMNVSTLELGDSALYLCASSLGFKGTNEKLFFGSGTQLSVL.

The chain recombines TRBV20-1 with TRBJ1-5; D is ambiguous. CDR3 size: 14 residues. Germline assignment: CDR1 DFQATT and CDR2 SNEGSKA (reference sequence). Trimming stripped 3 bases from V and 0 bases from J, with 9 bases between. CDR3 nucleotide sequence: TGCAGTGCTAGTAAGGGATATAGCAATCAGCCCCAGCATTTT. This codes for CSASKGYSNQPQHF.

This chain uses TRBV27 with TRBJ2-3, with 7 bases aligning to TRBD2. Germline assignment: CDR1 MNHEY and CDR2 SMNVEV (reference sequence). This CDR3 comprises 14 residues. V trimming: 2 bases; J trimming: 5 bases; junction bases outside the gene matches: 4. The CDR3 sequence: CASSLRPGGDTQYF. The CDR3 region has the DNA TGTGCCAGCAGTTTAAGGCCGGGGGGAGATACGCAGTATTTT.

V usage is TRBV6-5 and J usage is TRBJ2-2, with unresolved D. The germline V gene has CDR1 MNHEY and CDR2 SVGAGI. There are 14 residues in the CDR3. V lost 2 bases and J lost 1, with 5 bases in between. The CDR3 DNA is TGTGCCAGCAGTTACGGCGAGAACACCGGGGAGCTGTTTTTT. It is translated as CASSYGENTGELFF.

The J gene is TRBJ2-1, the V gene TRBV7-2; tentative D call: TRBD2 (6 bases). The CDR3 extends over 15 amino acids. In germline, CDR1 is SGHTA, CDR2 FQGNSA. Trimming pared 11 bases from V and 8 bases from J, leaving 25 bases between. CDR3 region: CASSEGPSGGDEQFF. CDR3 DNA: TGTGCCTCTAGCGAGGGGCCCTCCGGAGGCGATGAGCAGTTCTTC.

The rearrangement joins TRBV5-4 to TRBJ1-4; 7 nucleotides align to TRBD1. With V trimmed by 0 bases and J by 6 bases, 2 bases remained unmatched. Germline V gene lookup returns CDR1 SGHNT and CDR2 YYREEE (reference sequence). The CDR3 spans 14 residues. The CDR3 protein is CASSLGGGHEKLFF. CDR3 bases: TGTGCCAGCAGCTTGGGAGGGGGCCATGAAAAACTGTTTTTT.

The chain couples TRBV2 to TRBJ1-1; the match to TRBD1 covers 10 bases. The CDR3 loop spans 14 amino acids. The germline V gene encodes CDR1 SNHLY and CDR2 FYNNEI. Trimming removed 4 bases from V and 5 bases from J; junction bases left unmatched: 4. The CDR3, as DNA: TGTGCCAGCAGTGTGGGACAGGGGAGGACTGAAGCTTTCTTT. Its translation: CASSVGQGRTEAFF.

CDR3 sequence: CASSSRQLTEAFF. The DNA of the CDR3 is TGTGCCAGCAGCTCCCGACAGTTGACTGAAGCTTTCTTT. The rearrangement links TRBV7-3 to TRBJ1-1, with D maybe TRBD1 (5 bases). V dropped 4 bases and J dropped 5 bases, with 11 bases sitting between them. The CDR3 is made up of 13 amino acids. From germline, CDR1 is SGHTA and CDR2 FQGTGA.

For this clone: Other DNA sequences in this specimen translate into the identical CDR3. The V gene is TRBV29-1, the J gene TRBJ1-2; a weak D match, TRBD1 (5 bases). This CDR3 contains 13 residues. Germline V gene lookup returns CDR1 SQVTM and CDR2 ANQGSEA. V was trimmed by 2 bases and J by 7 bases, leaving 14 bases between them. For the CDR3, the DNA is TGCAGCGTTGAATTGGGGGGTAGGGGTGGCTACACCTTC. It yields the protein CSVELGGRGGYTF.

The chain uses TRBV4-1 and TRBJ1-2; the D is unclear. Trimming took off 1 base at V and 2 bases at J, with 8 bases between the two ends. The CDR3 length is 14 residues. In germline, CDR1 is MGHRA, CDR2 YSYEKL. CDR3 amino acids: CASSQVGGNYGYTF. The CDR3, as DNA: TGCGCCAGCAGCCAAGTGGGAGGGAACTATGGCTACACCTTC.

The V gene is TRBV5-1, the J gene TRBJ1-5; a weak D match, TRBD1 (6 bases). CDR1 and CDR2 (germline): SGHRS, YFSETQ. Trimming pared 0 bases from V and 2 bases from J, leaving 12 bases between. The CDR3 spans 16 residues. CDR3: CASSLEVGGGNQPQHF. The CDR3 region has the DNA TGCGCCAGCAGCTTGGAGGTGGGGGGCGGCAATCAGCCCCAGCATTTT.

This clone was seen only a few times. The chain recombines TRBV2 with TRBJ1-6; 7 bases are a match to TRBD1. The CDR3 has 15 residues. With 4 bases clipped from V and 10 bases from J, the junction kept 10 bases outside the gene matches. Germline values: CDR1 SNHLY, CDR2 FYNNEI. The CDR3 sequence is CASSGQGNSNSPLHF. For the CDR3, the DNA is TGTGCCAGCAGTGGACAGGGAAACTCAAACTCACCCCTCCACTTT.

CDR3 sequence: CASSQVLGPKEQYF. As DNA, the CDR3 is TGTGCCAGCAGCCAAGTACTAGGCCCCAAAGAGCAGTACTTC. The chain has TRBV3-1 (or the pseudogene TRBV3-2) and TRBJ2-7; D might be TRBD2 (5 bases). Germline assignment: CDR1 LGHDT and CDR2 YNNKEL (reference sequence). The CDR3 length is 14 residues. V was trimmed by 1 base and J by 7 bases, leaving 14 bases between them.

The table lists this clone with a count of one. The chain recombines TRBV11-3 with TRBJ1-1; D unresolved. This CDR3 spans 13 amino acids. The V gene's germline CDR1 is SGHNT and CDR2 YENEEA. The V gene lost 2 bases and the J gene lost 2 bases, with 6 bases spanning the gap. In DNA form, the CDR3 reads TGTGCCAGCAGCTTACAAGGTAACACTGAAGCTTTCTTT. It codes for CASSLQGNTEAFF. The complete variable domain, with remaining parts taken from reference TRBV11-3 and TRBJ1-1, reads EAGVVQSPRYKIIEKKQPVAFWCNPISGHNTLYWYLQNLGQGPELLIRYENEEAVDDSQLPKDRFSAERLKGVDSTLKIQPAELGDSAVYLCASSLQGNTEAFFGQGTRLTVV.

CDR3 sequence reads: CASSYGHPSTDTQYF. CDR3 sequence (DNA): TGTGCCAGCAGTTACGGGCATCCTAGCACAGATACGCAGTATTTT. The chain employs TRBV6-2 or TRBV6-3 and TRBJ2-3, with D unclear. The ends were cut back, 2 bases at V and 0 bases at J, with 9 bases in the middle. The CDR3 contains 15 residues. Germline CDR1 reads MNHEY; CDR2 reads SVGEGT.

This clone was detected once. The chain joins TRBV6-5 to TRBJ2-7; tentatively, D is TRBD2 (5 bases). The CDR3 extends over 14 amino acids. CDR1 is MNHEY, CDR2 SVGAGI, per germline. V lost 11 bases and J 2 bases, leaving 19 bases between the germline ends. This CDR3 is CAVRRTLDTYEQYF. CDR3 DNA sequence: TGTGCCGTTAGACGGACTCTTGATACCTACGAGCAGTACTTC.

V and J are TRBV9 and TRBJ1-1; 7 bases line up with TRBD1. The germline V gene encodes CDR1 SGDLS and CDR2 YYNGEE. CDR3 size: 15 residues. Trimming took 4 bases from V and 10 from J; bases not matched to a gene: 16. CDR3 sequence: CASSPAPTGSMGAFF. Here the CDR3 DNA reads TGTGCCAGCAGCCCCGCCCCGACAGGGTCAATGGGAGCTTTCTTT.

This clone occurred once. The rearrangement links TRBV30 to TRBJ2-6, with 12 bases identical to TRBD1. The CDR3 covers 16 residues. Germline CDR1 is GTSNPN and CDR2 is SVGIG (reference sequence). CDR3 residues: CVCWDRGRSGANVLTF. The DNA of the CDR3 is TGTGTGTGTTGGGACAGGGGGCGATCAGGGGCCAACGTCCTGACTTTC.

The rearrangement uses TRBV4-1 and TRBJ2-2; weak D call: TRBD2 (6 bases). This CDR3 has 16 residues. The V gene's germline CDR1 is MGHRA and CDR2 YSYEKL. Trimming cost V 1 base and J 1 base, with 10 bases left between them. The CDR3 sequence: CASSQVGGENTGELFF. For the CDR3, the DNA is TGCGCCAGCAGCCAAGTTGGAGGGGAGAACACCGGGGAGCTGTTTTTT.

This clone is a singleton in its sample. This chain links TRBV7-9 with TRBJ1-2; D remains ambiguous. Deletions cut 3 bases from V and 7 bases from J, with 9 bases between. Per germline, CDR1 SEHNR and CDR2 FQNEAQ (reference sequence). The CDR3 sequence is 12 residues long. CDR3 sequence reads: CASSFEASGYTF. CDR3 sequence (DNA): TGTGCCAGCAGCTTCGAGGCGTCTGGCTACACCTTC.

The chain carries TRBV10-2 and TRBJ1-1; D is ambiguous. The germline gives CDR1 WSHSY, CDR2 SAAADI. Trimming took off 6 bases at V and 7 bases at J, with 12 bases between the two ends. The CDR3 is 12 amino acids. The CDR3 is CASSDGGGEAFF. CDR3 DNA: TGCGCCAGCAGCGACGGTGGCGGTGAAGCTTTCTTT.